The entry below gives a single T cell receptor (beta chain) sequence along with its context. Its antigen is undetermined. The CDR3 sequence is 16 residues long. Per germline, CDR1 SGHVS and CDR2 FNYEAQ. V was cut by 3 bases and J by 1 base, with 15 bases left in between. Alongside a J-beta primer mix, a sample-barcoded 5' primer served in a second PCR lasting roughly 6 to 11 cycles. Each cDNA molecule was tagged by a template-switch adaptor that had 12 random nucleotides. TCRdb reprocessed the 5' RACE reads via MiXCR and lists one record per CDR3 protein. The sample yields 1.5 million to 2 million distinct CDR3 sequences, 34% seen once. The data are from a study of blood T cells in healthy people across ages. Study-wide results and limits: As age increased, TCR beta diversity per million T cells fell in a roughly linear fashion.

Each sample used at least 6.5 million PBMCs. This TCR was sampled from a woman in her twenties or thirties in good health. Sequenced sample: blood. This rearrangement joins TRBV7-6 to TRBJ2-5; D is possibly TRBD2 (6 bases). The CDR3 spells CASSLVEGFVQETQYF. In nucleotides, the CDR3 is TGTGCCAGCAGCTTGGTGGAGGGCTTTGTCCAAGAGACCCAGTACTTC.